This T cell receptor (beta chain) was recorded in a study of radiotherapy plus CTLA-4 blockade in lung cancer. As concerns this clone: Its antigen is still unknown.

Findings of the study overall: The authors reported that early blood T cell clone dynamics, with interferon-beta, best predicted response.

Trimming left V 2 bases short and J 3 bases short, with 11 bases between. Germline V CDR1 and CDR2: MDHEN, SYDVKM. This CDR3 has 15 amino acids. Data came from immunoSEQ multiplex PCR; TCRdb stores just in-frame clones and leaves some out. The sample carries about 120,000 clones, 78% recorded once. This receptor was taken from a human donor with non-small cell lung cancer who had a partial response to radiotherapy plus ipilimumab. This sample comprised peripheral blood, obtained from a patient treated with radiotherapy plus ipilimumab. J is TRBJ2-1 and V is TRBV28; no clear D gene. CDR3 protein: CASSLGLTNYNEQFF. CDR3 DNA: TGTGCCAGCAGTTTAGGGCTAACAAACTACAATGAGCAGTTCTTC.